Following are 27 T cell receptor beta chains from one sample sequenced in a study of blood T cell repertoires in COVID-19. Sequencing was performed with immunoSEQ multiplex PCR; in TCRdb, only in-frame clones are kept and a portion is missing. The sample has hundreds of thousands of clones; roughly 90% are singletons. The sequenced sample consisted of PBMCs or T cells enriched from blood (not recorded which). The receptor set was obtained from a woman aged 45-60 years who had recovered from COVID-19.

V usage is TRBV28 and J usage is TRBJ1-6; 9 positions agree with TRBD1. Losses at the gene ends were 7 bases for V and 5 bases for J; bases not matched to a gene: 3. This CDR3 comprises 14 residues. CDR1 and CDR2 (germline): MDHEN, SYDVKM. In DNA, the CDR3 is TGTGCCAGCATAGGGACAGGGAATAATTCACCCCTCCACTTT. This translates into CASIGTGNNSPLHF.

The rearrangement joins TRBV5-1 to TRBJ1-6; the match to TRBD1 covers 9 bases. The germline V gene has CDR1 SGHRS and CDR2 YFSETQ. The CDR3 has 15 amino acids. V lost 3 bases, J lost 7 bases, and 5 bases stayed unmatched. The CDR3 sequence is CASSSAGTGNSPLHF. Written as DNA, the CDR3 is TGCGCCAGCAGCTCAGCCGGGACAGGGAATTCACCCCTCCACTTT.

The V and J genes are TRBV5-4 and TRBJ2-7, with 10 bases lining up with TRBD2. The CDR3 runs 14 residues. Germline V lookup: CDR1 SGHNT, CDR2 YYREEE (reference sequence). Trimming cost V 4 bases and J 7 bases; bases outside gene matches: 8. In nucleotides, the CDR3 is TGTGCCAGCAGCCGAGCGGGAGGGGGATATGAGCAGTACTTC. This encodes CASSRAGGGYEQYF.

Note on this clone: One end of the junction varies from germline; a read error may be responsible. The V and J genes are TRBV27 and TRBJ1-5; 12 positions match TRBD1. The CDR3 loop spans 17 amino acids. Germline V gene data show CDR1 as MNHEY and CDR2 as SMNVEV (reference sequence). The CDR3 spells CASSFHPGTGGKQPQHF. The CDR3 region has the DNA TGTGCCAGCAGTTTTCATCCCGGGACAGGGGGCAAGCAGCCCCAGCATTTT.

The CDR3 protein is CASSPSQGIVEAFF. The DNA of the CDR3 is TGTGCCAGCTCACCATCACAGGGAATTGTTGAAGCTTTCTTT. The gene calls are TRBV18 and TRBJ1-1; TRBD1 might be the D (6 bases). Between the trimmed V and J ends, which lost 2 bases and 7 bases, there was a span of 14 bases. Germline CDR1 reads KGHSH; CDR2 reads LQKENI. This CDR3 spans 14 amino acids.

The V call is TRBV6-2 or TRBV6-3, the J call TRBJ2-7, with 14 bases matching TRBD2. The CDR3 is 16 residues long. V trimming: 4 bases; J trimming: 5 bases; junction bases outside the gene matches: 7. The V gene's germline CDR1 is MNHEY and CDR2 SVGEGT. The CDR3 here is CASSWGTSGSIHEQYF. Here the CDR3 DNA reads TGTGCCAGCAGTTGGGGGACTAGCGGGAGTATCCACGAGCAGTACTTC.

This rearrangement joins TRBV5-4 to TRBJ1-2, with D unclear. The CDR3 contains 13 residues. Trimming stripped 5 bases from V and 8 bases from J, with 16 bases between. Per the germline V gene, CDR1 is SGHNT and CDR2 is YYREEE (reference sequence). The CDR3: CASSPSGSRGYTF. The CDR3 bases are TGTGCCAGCAGTCCTAGCGGGTCACGCGGCTACACCTTC.

The chain has TRBV10-3 and TRBJ1-1; no reliable D call. Germline CDR1 is ENHRY and CDR2 is SYGVKD. The CDR3 totals 13 residues. V was shortened by 6 bases and J by 7 bases, with 15 bases between the two germline ends. Here the CDR3 reads CAIRLDAGSEAFF. The CDR3 DNA reads as TGTGCCATCAGGTTAGACGCCGGGAGTGAAGCTTTCTTT.

V and J are TRBV30 and TRBJ1-3; TRBD1 aligns across 8 bases. Trimming removed 3 bases from V and 0 bases from J; junction bases left unmatched: 4. Germline assignment: CDR1 GTSNPN and CDR2 SVGIG (reference sequence). The CDR3 is made up of 15 amino acids. CDR3 in DNA: TGTGCCTGGAGGAACAGGGGGAACTCTGGAAACACCATATATTTT. Protein sequence: CAWRNRGNSGNTIYF.

V gene TRBV20-1 combines with J gene TRBJ2-2, with D perhaps TRBD2 (6 bases). Germline V CDR1 and CDR2: DFQATT, SNEGSKA (reference sequence). The V end was cut by 3 bases, the J end by 3 bases, with 11 bases between. The CDR3 consists of 14 residues. The CDR3 sequence is CSASAGRDTGELFF. For the CDR3, the DNA is TGCAGTGCTAGTGCCGGGAGAGACACCGGGGAGCTGTTTTTT.

The chain carries TRBV11-1 and TRBJ2-3, with D perhaps matching TRBD2 (5 bases). The CDR3 is made up of 15 amino acids. Trimming took off 4 bases at V and 1 base at J, with 12 bases between the two ends. From germline, CDR1 is SGHAT and CDR2 FQDESV (reference sequence). CDR3 protein: CASSSISAGTDTQYF. The CDR3 DNA reads as TGTGCCAGCAGCTCCATTAGCGCCGGCACAGATACGCAGTATTTT.

The V call is TRBV11-3, the J call TRBJ2-7; possibly TRBD2 for D (6 bases). Trimming removed 0 bases from V and 3 bases from J, with 12 bases in between. The CDR3 has 15 amino acids. CDR1 and CDR2 from the germline V gene are SGHNT and YENEEA. This chain's CDR3 is CASSLDGSPYYEQYF. CDR3 bases: TGTGCCAGCAGCTTAGACGGGAGCCCCTACTACGAGCAGTACTTC.

This clone has just one count. This rearrangement joins TRBV30 to TRBJ2-1; 7 bases are shared with TRBD2. Unmatched junction bases numbered 10, after V lost 3 bases and J lost 2 bases. CDR1 is GTSNPN and CDR2 is SVGIG in the germline V gene (reference sequence). The CDR3 sequence is 16 residues long. The CDR3 DNA sequence: TGTGCCTGGAGGAAGCACGCTAGCGGTACCTACAATGAGCAGTTCTTC. Translation: CAWRKHASGTYNEQFF.

The genes are TRBV7-6 and TRBJ2-2, with TRBD2 identical over 7 bases. Germline trimming cut 8 bases from V and 2 bases from J; bases unmatched to any gene: 8. Per germline, CDR1 SGHVS and CDR2 FNYEAQ. The CDR3 has 15 amino acids. CDR3 nucleotides: TGTGCCAGCGGGAGGGAGACTAGTAACACCGGGGAGCTGTTTTTT. It translates to CASGRETSNTGELFF.

CDR3 sequence: CASSVTGQGDYGYTF. DNA for the CDR3: TGTGCCAGCAGCGTCACGGGACAGGGGGACTATGGCTACACCTTC. The genes are TRBV7-9 and TRBJ1-2; 11 bases are shared with TRBD1. CDR1 SEHNR and CDR2 FQNEAQ come from the germline V gene (reference sequence). J lost 3 bases, V lost 5 bases, and 5 bases had no gene match. CDR3 length: 15 amino acids.

V and J are TRBV28 and TRBJ1-4; TRBD1 matches at 7 bases. After removal of 5 bases from V and 8 bases from J, the junction contained 11 bases not matched to a gene. Germline values: CDR1 MDHEN, CDR2 SYDVKM. The CDR3 covers 15 residues. The CDR3 loop reads CASSGKGAIIEKLFF. The CDR3 coding sequence is TGTGCCAGCAGTGGAAAGGGGGCAATAATCGAAAAACTGTTTTTT.

J is TRBJ1-6 and V is TRBV6-2 or TRBV6-3; 7 bases map to TRBD1. V lost 2 bases, J lost 13 bases, and 11 bases stayed unmatched. The CDR3 contains 15 residues. Per the germline V gene, CDR1 is MNHEY and CDR2 is SVGEGT. The DNA of the CDR3 is TGTGCCAGCAGTTACCTCGAAGGGGGCGAATCCCCCCTCCACTTT. It translates to CASSYLEGGESPLHF.

The chain recombines TRBV7-3 with TRBJ2-3, with TRBD2 identical over 8 bases. CDR3 size: 12 residues. CDR1 is SGHTA, CDR2 FQGTGA, per germline. V lost 4 bases to trimming and J lost 9 bases; unmatched junction nucleotides: 3. Here the CDR3 DNA reads TGTGCCAGCAGCTCCCCGGGGGGGACGCAGTATTTT. This codes for CASSSPGGTQYF.

The rearrangement links TRBV28 to TRBJ2-1, with D uncertain. Trimming stripped 6 bases from V and 9 bases from J, with 12 bases between. The CDR3 contains 12 residues. Germline V CDR1 and CDR2: MDHEN, SYDVKM. CDR3 sequence: CASSLEVGEQFF. For the CDR3, the DNA is TGTGCCAGCAGCTTAGAAGTCGGTGAGCAGTTCTTC.

The chain carries TRBV28 and TRBJ2-3; no reliable D call. The length of the CDR3 is 12 residues. CDR1 and CDR2 from the germline V gene are MDHEN and SYDVKM. V lost 2 bases and J 5 bases, leaving 5 bases between the germline ends. In DNA, the CDR3 is TGTGCCAGCAGTTTAATAGAAGATACGCAGTATTTT. Translating gives CASSLIEDTQYF.

This rearrangement joins TRBV28 to TRBJ2-7, with TRBD2 matching 10 bases. Germline-derived CDR1 and CDR2 are MDHEN and SYDVKM. V trimming: 5 bases; J trimming: 4 bases; junction bases outside the gene matches: 11. The CDR3 runs 16 residues. CDR3 nucleotide sequence: TGTGCCAGCAGTCCCTTCTTCGGACTAGCGGCATACGAGCAGTACTTC. Encoded protein: CASSPFFGLAAYEQYF. The complete variable domain, with remaining parts taken from reference TRBV28 and TRBJ2-7, reads DVKVTQSSRYLVKRTGEKVFLECVQDMDHENMFWYRQDPGLGLRLIYFSYDVKMKEKGDIPEGYSVSREKKERFSLILESASTNQTSMYLCASSPFFGLAAYEQYFGPGTRLTVT.

The chain has TRBV15 and TRBJ2-7, with 10 positions matching TRBD2. V lost 5 bases to trimming and J lost 2 bases; unmatched junction nucleotides: 3. Germline loops: CDR1 LNHNV, CDR2 YYDKDF (reference sequence). CDR3 length: 14 residues. The CDR3 DNA reads as TGTGCCACCAGCGTAAGCGGGAGGGCCTACGAGCAGTACTTC. The encoded protein is CATSVSGRAYEQYF.

The gene calls are TRBV19 and TRBJ1-2, with a possible D match to TRBD1 (6 bases). The CDR3 has 13 residues. Trimming removed 4 bases at V and 8 bases at J, with 14 bases between. Germline V gene data show CDR1 as LNHDA and CDR2 as SQIVND (reference sequence). The CDR3 coding sequence is TGTGCCAGTAGTACTGGACAGACGGGAGGCTACACCTTC. Translating it yields CASSTGQTGGYTF.

J is TRBJ2-7 and V is TRBV28; 10 positions match TRBD2. Germline V lookup: CDR1 MDHEN, CDR2 SYDVKM. V trimming: 5 bases; J trimming: 5 bases; junction bases outside the gene matches: 3. CDR3 size: 13 residues. CDR3 residues: CASSAGTSDEQYF. The CDR3, as DNA: TGTGCCAGCAGTGCCGGGACTAGCGACGAGCAGTACTTC.

The J gene is TRBJ2-7, the V gene TRBV3-1 (or the pseudogene TRBV3-2); 10 nucleotides align to TRBD2. Trimming cost V 11 bases and J 2 bases; bases outside gene matches: 3. The CDR3 covers 12 residues. From germline, CDR1 is LGHDT and CDR2 YNNKEL (reference sequence). The CDR3 bases are TGTGCCTCAGCGGGAGGGCCCTACGAGCAGTACTTC. The encoded protein is CASAGGPYEQYF.

This clone appeared a single time. The chain combines TRBV20-1 with TRBJ1-2; 8 positions agree with TRBD1. This CDR3 region has 16 residues. J was trimmed by 7 bases and V by 3 bases; bases with no gene match: 16. Germline V gene sequence: CDR1 DFQATT, CDR2 SNEGSKA (reference sequence). The CDR3 DNA is TGCAGTGCTAGTTTACCAGTTGGGCAGGGGGCGTCTGGCTACACCTTC. Its protein product is CSASLPVGQGASGYTF.

The chain recombines TRBV21-1 with TRBJ2-3; the D call TRBD2 from the table was never checked on the DNA. TRBV21-1 is noted as a pseudogene. CDR3 length equals 17 residues. In nucleotides, the CDR3 is TGTGCCAGCAGCAAAGTTGATAGCGGGAGGGAAACAGATACGCAGTATTTT. Protein sequence: CASSKVDSGRETDTQYF.